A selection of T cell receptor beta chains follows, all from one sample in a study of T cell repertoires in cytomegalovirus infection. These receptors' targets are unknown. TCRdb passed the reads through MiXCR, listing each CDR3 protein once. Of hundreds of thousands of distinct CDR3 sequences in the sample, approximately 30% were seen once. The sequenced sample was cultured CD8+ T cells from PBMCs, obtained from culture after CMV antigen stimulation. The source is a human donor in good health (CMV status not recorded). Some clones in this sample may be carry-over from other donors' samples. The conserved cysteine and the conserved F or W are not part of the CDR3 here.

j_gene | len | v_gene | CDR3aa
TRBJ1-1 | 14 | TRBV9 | ASSPQGDSRTTEAF
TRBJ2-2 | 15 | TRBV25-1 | TSSTWDSRTNTGELF
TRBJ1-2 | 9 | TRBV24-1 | ATDSGYGYT
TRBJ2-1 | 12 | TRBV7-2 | ASSNRDRYNEQF
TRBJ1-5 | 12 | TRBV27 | ASSLAGPNQPQH
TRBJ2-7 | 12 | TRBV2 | ASRPGPWDLEQY
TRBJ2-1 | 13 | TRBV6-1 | ASSWETSGDNEQF
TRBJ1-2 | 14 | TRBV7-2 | ASSLRVADRGDGYT
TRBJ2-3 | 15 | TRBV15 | ATSTTRDDRDTDTQY
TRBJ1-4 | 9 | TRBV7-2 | ASSLLGKLF
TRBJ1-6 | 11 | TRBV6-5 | ASSGTADSPLH
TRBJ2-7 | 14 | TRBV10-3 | AISEEGRDSLYEQY
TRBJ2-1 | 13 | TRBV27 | ASSPGTHTYNEQF
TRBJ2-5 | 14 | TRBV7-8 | ASSLYSGGAPETQY
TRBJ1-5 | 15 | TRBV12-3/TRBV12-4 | ASSFFRTETSNQPQH
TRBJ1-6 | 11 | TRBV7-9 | ASGTGVASPLH
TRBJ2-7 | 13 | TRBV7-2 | ASSLGVAVWDEQY
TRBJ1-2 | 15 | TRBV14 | ASSQVGVSDRNYGYT
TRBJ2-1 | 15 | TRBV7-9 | ASSTRSGGLSYNEQF
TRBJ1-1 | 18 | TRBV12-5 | ASGFRTGGVRGGTNTEAF
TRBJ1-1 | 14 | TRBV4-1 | ASSQDVSPAGTEAF
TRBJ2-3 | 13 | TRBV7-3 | ASNLAGGLADTQY
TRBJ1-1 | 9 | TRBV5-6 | ASSLGSRAF
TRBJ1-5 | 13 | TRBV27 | ASSPDRGVDQPQH
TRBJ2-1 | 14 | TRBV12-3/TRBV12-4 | ASSPPGRGSYNEQF
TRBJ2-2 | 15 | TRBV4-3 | ASSQGGRTGTTGELF
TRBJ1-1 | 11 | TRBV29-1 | SVAPTPGFGAF
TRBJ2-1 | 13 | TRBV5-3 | ASSVEAGGYNEQF
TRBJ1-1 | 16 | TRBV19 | ASRYPLGVSKKNTEAF
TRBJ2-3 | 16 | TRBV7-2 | ASSLVLSVSGITDTQY
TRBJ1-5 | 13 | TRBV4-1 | ASSQAIGSLGSQH
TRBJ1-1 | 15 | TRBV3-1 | ASSQVDGRISDTEAF
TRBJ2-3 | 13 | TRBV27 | ASSFVYKGTDTQY
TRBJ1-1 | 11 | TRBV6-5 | ASSYLTDSEAF
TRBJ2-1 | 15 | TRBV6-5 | ASSLAWTGKSDNEQF
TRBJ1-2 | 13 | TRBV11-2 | ASSLDDRVDYGYT
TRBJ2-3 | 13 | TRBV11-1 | ASGRSSPATDTQY
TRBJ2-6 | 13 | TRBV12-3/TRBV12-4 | ASANRVAGANVLT
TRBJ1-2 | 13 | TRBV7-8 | ASSTGTDVNYGYT
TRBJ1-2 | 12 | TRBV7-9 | ASSFTEPNYGYT
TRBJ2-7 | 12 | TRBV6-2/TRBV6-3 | ASSSTASSYEQY
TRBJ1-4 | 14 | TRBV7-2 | ASSLRAGQVWEKLF
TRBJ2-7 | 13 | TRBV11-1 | ASSSSGTGLYEQY
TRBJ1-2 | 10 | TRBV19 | ASSGRAYGYT
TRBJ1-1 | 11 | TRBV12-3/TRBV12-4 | ASSLGRLGRAF